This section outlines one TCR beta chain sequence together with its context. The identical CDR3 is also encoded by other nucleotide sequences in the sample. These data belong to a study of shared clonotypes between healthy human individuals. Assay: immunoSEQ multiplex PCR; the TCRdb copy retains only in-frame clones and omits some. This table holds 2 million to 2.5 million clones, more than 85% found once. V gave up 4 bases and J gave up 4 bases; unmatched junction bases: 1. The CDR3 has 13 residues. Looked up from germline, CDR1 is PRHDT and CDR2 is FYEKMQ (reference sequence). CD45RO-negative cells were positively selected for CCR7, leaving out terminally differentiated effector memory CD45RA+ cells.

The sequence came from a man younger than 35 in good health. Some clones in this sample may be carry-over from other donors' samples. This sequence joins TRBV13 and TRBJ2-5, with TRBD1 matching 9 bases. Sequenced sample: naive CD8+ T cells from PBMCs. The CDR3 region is CASSSGQGETQYF. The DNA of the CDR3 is TGTGCCAGCAGCTCGGGACAGGGAGAGACCCAGTACTTC.